This TCR beta chain is from a study of blood T cells in healthy people across ages. Study in general: About one barcoded TCR beta cDNA was captured per two T cells.

A sample-barcoded 5' primer and a J-beta primer mix were used in a second PCR of roughly 7 to 11 cycles. TCRdb used MiXCR to reprocess the 5' RACE reads, holding one entry per CDR3 protein. The top ten hold 3% of the sample, which has 700,000 to 900,000 distinct CDR3 sequences, roughly 25% seen once. This clonotype was found a few times. The germline V gene has CDR1 SGHTA and CDR2 FQGNSA. The CDR3 extends over 16 amino acids. The V end lost 4 bases, the J end lost 5 bases, and 15 bases lay between the germline ends. In addition, the sample was reused for a study of T cells of mothers and their children. As reported in that work: Samples were provided by three healthy Caucasian mothers and their six children. The shaping of TCR recombination output by thymic selection is similar in related and unrelated pairs. Normalized overlap was always slightly, never significantly, higher in related than unrelated mother-child pairs.

This rearrangement joins TRBV7-2 to TRBJ1-6; D may be TRBD1 (6 bases). The sample taken for sequencing was blood. This TCR came from a boy aged 10-17 years in good health. CDR3 residues: CASSSLRQADNSPLHF. In DNA form, the CDR3 reads TGTGCCAGCAGCTCCCTCCGACAGGCTGATAATTCACCCCTCCACTTT.